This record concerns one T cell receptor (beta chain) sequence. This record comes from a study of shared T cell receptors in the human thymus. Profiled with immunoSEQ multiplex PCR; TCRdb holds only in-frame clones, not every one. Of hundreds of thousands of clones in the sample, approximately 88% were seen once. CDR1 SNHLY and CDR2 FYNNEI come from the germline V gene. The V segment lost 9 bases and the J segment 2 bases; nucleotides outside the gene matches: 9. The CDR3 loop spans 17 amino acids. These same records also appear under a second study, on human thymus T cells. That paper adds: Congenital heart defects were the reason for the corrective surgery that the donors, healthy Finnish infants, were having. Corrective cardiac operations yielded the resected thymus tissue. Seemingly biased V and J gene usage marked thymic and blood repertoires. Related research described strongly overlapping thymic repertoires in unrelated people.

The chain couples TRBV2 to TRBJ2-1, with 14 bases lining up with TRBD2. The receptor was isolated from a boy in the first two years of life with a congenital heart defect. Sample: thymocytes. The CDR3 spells CARPGLAGDRTYNEQFF. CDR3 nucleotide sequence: TGTGCCAGGCCGGGACTAGCGGGAGATAGGACCTACAATGAGCAGTTCTTC.